This T cell receptor (beta chain) was recorded in a study of T cell repertoires in cytomegalovirus infection. Study at large: CMV epitopes that were recently identified and HLA-C-restricted were used alongside well-studied HLA-B-restricted ones.

The trim removed 5 bases at V and 7 bases at J, leaving 3 bases unmatched. The germline CDR1 and CDR2 sequences are SGHVS and FQNEAQ. The CDR3 extends over 14 amino acids. Study-wide results and caveats: Dominant in the ex vivo response were TCR beta clonotypes restricted by HLA-C and specific for CMV.

The table lists this clonotype with many counts. What it binds is unknown. TCRdb processed the reads anew with MiXCR; each CDR3 protein has one entry. There are about 340,000 distinct CDR3 sequences in the sample; 25% to 30% occur only once, and around 20% lies in the top ten. Sequencing used cultured PBMCs, obtained from culture after CMV antigen stimulation. The chain has TRBV7-8 and TRBJ1-6; 9 positions agree with TRBD1. This clonotype originated in a human donor in good health (CMV status not recorded). Some clones in this sample may be carry-over from other donors' samples. The CDR3, as DNA: TGTGCCAGCAGCATGACAGGGGGAAATTCACCCCTCCACTTT. Its translation is CASSMTGGNSPLHF.